This T cell receptor beta chain was identified in a study of CD8 T cells in ankylosing spondylitis. The study, taken as a whole, reports: Characteristic of ankylosing spondylitis blood, it appeared, was a TCR beta motif comprising several highly homologous variants.

MiXCR, applied by TCRdb to the 5' RACE reads, yields one record per CDR3 protein. The sample holds about 840,000 distinct CDR3 sequences, roughly 12% seen once. V gave up 8 bases and J gave up 4 bases; unmatched junction bases: 13. CDR3 length: 14 residues. The germline V gene has CDR1 DFQATT and CDR2 SNEGSKA (reference sequence). Turning to this clonotype: Its antigen is as yet unknown.

This clonotype was obtained from a male donor with ankylosing spondylitis. Sequenced material: blood, either unsorted or a sorted T cell fraction (not recorded which). This chain links TRBV20-1 with TRBJ2-5, with 7 bases matching TRBD2. As DNA, the CDR3 is TGCAGTCAAAGGGCGGGAGTAAACCGAGAGACCCAGTACTTC. The encoded protein is CSQRAGVNRETQYF.